These T cell receptor beta chains were read from a single sample in a study of blood T cell repertoires in COVID-19. Only in-frame clones appear in the TCRdb table, and some are missing; sequencing was by immunoSEQ multiplex PCR. The sample has about 33,000 clones; 85% to 90% are singletons. The sequenced sample consisted of peripheral blood. The receptors here all came from a human donor in a cohort sampled during active COVID-19. Each CDR3 is given with its conserved first and last residue. The D gene is left open where the match is weak. Rows give clone size only sometimes, using once, few, many, or a class for an expanded clone.

TRBJ2-1 TRBV11-2 NA TRBD2 TGTGCCAGCAGCTTGTTTAGGGAGCGGGAGCCTGCCAAGCAGTTCTTC CASSLFREREPAKQFF
TRBJ2-5 TRBV28 few TRBD2 TGTGCCAGCAGTCCAAGAGAGACTAGCGGGAGAGAGACCCAGTACTTC CASSPRETSGRETQYF
TRBJ1-4 TRBV5-1 few NA TGCGCCAGCAGCCCGCAGGGTGCAACTAATGAAAAACTGTTTTTT CASSPQGATNEKLFF
TRBJ2-3 TRBV7-6 NA NA TGTGCCAGCAGCTTAAGCGGGCTAAGCACAGATACGCAGTATTTT CASSLSGLSTDTQYF
TRBJ2-2 TRBV13 NA NA TGTGCCAGCAGCGTTAGGGGCCCTTCATGGGCCACCGGGGAGCTGTTTTTT CASSVRGPSWATGELFF
TRBJ2-1 TRBV7-3 NA TRBD1 TGTGCCAGCAGTAGACAGGGGGTGGTGGGTACATTGAATGAGCAGTTCTTC CASSRQGVVGTLNEQFF
TRBJ2-7 TRBV5-1 NA NA TGCGCCAGCAGCTTTGAGGTTCTTTCCTACGAGCAGTACTTC CASSFEVLSYEQYF
TRBJ1-3 TRBV14 NA TRBD1 TGTGCCAGCAGCCGAGCAGGGGGTATTCGAGGAAACACCATATATTTT CASSRAGGIRGNTIYF
TRBJ2-2 TRBV5-5 medium-sized NA TGTGCCAGCGGGGGGACGAGAGGCACCGGGGAGCTGTTTTTT CASGGTRGTGELFF
TRBJ2-1 TRBV18 NA TRBD2 TGTGCCAGCTCACCCTTGACTAGCGGGAGTTCCTACAATGAGCAGTTCTTC CASSPLTSGSSYNEQFF
TRBJ2-5 TRBV7-2 NA TRBD2 TGTGCCAGCAGCTTAAGTGGGAGGGCCAGGGAGACCCAGTACTTC CASSLSGRARETQYF
TRBJ2-2 TRBV5-1 NA TRBD1 TGCGCCAGCAGCCAGGGGGACGGGGAGCTGTTTTTT CASSQGDGELFF
TRBJ2-5 TRBV20-1 NA NA TGCAGTGCTAGTAGATTCCAGGGCTTCCAAGAGACCCAGTACTTC CSASRFQGFQETQYF
TRBJ2-3 TRBV10-3 NA NA TGTGCCACAGGGGGAGGACCTGCGACGGAAGATACGCAGTATTTT CATGGGPATEDTQYF
TRBJ2-5 TRBV2 NA NA TGTGCCAGCAGCCGGGGCCAAGAGACCCAGTACTTC CASSRGQETQYF
TRBJ2-1 TRBV28 NA TRBD2 TGTGCCAGCAGTTTATCGGTAGCGGGAGGCGGGGGCTCTAGGAACAATGAGCAGTTCTTC CASSLSVAGGGGSRNNEQFF
TRBJ2-1 TRBV14 NA NA TGTGCCAGCAGCCAAGCGGGATTAAATGAGCAGTTCTTC CASSQAGLNEQFF
TRBJ2-1 TRBV21-1 NA NA TGTGCCATCGGACTAGCGGGAGAACGTATTGAGCAGTTCTTC CAIGLAGERIEQFF
TRBJ1-5 TRBV28 NA NA TGTGCCAGCAGTAAGAGAGTTTATAGCAATCAGCCCCAGCATTTT CASSKRVYSNQPQHF
TRBJ2-7 TRBV7-9 NA NA TGTGCCAGCAGCTCCAACCGACCGGGGGGCAGTATTACCTACGAGCAGTACTTC CASSSNRPGGSITYEQYF
TRBJ2-7 TRBV5-4 NA TRBD1 TGTGCCAGCAGCTACGGACAGGAACGTTTCGAGCAGTACTTC CASSYGQERFEQYF
TRBJ2-7 TRBV7-9 NA NA TGTGCCAGCAGCCCTGGGGGGGCACCTTGGGAGCAGTACTTC CASSPGGAPWEQYF
TRBJ2-7 TRBV7-3 NA NA TGTGCCAGCAGCCCCGTCGGCGGGGACTACGAGCAGTACTTC CASSPVGGDYEQYF
TRBJ1-3 TRBV7-2 NA NA TGTGCCAGCAGCACAGACAGCGCCTCTGGAAACACCATATATTTT CASSTDSASGNTIYF
TRBJ2-1 TRBV18 NA TRBD1 TGTGCCAGCTCCCTTCGACGGACAGGGGAAAATGAGCAGTTCTTC CASSLRRTGENEQFF
TRBJ2-7 TRBV5-1 NA NA TGCGCCAGCAGCCCGATACAGGGAAGCTCCTACGAGCAGTACTTC CASSPIQGSSYEQYF
TRBJ2-5 TRBV19 once TRBD1 TGTGCCAGTACCGCCAGGGGGACAACAGAGACCCAGTACTTC CASTARGTTETQYF
TRBJ2-6 TRBV6-4 NA NA TGTGCCAGCAGTGACTCGTTCACATTCACCAGCTCTGGGGCCAACGTCCTGACTTTC CASSDSFTFTSSGANVLTF
TRBJ2-5 TRBV7-2 NA TRBD1 TGTGCCAGCAGCTTTAACAGGGGGCGGGAGACCCAGTACTTC CASSFNRGRETQYF